The 15 T cell receptor beta chains below were found in one sample sequenced in a study of T cells in Graves' hyperthyroidism and ophthalmopathy. RNA transcripts provided the source from which TCR beta CDR3 regions were amplified. The TCR CDR3 first-round RT-PCR relied on the HTBI primer set. From the multiplex PCR reads, TCRdb called clonotypes with MiXCR, one entry per CDR3 protein. The sample consists of about 610,000 distinct CDR3 sequences, roughly 15% of them appearing once. The sample consisted of blood. The receptors were gathered from a woman between 40 and 50 years old with Graves' ophthalmopathy.

This clonotype was counted ten times or more. The chain carries TRBV3-1 and TRBJ1-6, with TRBD1 identical over 7 bases. Trimming cost V 6 bases and J 7 bases; bases outside gene matches: 3. The CDR3 is 13 amino acids. Germline values: CDR1 LGHDT, CDR2 YNNKEL (reference sequence). Written as DNA, the CDR3 is TGTGCCAGCAGGGACAGGCGAAATTCACCCCTCCACTTT. The encoded protein is CASRDRRNSPLHF.

This clonotype came up many times. The chain is built from TRBV7-2 and TRBJ2-7, with D possibly being TRBD1 (7 bases). The CDR3 length is 16 residues. CDR1 and CDR2 (germline): SGHTA, FQGNSA. The V end lost 5 bases, the J end lost 1 base, and 18 bases lay between the germline ends. CDR3 DNA sequence: TGTGCCAGCAGCCAATTTGGAGGGGGCCGATCCTACGAGCAGTACTTC. As protein: CASSQFGGGRSYEQYF.

The V gene is TRBV2, the J gene TRBJ2-1; no clear D. V was pared by 7 bases and J by 4 bases, with 11 bases between. This CDR3 spans 13 amino acids. Per germline, CDR1 SNHLY and CDR2 FYNNEI. The DNA of the CDR3 is TGTGCCAGCACTCGACGGGCGTACAATGAGCAGTTCTTC. Protein product: CASTRRAYNEQFF.

V usage is TRBV12-3 or TRBV12-4 and J usage is TRBJ2-2; possible D gene TRBD1, 5 bases. The V gene lost 4 bases and the J gene lost 4 bases, with 7 bases spanning the gap. The CDR3 loop spans 13 amino acids. The CDR3 bases are TGTGCCAGCAGTTCAGGGCGCACCGGGGAGCTGTTTTTT. Its protein is CASSSGRTGELFF.

The chain links TRBV18 to TRBJ2-3, with 10 bases matching TRBD2. CDR3 size: 16 residues. Germline V gene data show CDR1 as KGHSH and CDR2 as LQKENI. The V gene end was trimmed by 1 base and the J gene end by 2 bases; junction bases not matched to a gene: 3. The CDR3 region has the DNA TGTGCCAGCTCACCACTTACTAGCGGGGCCACAGATACGCAGTATTTT. This translates into CASSPLTSGATDTQYF.

At least ten counts were recorded for this clonotype. The chain carries TRBV12-3 or TRBV12-4 and TRBJ2-2; TRBD2 matches 11 bases. J was trimmed by 5 bases and V by 5 bases; bases with no gene match: 4. This CDR3 is built from 15 residues. CDR3 coding DNA: TGTGCCAGCAGTCCCAGGACTAGCGGGACCGGGGAGCTGTTTTTT. Translated: CASSPRTSGTGELFF.

The sample holds many counts of this clonotype. CDR3 nucleotides: TGTGCCAGCAGATCCGACTTTTACGAGCAGTACTTC. Protein: CASRSDFYEQYF. The rearrangement links TRBV2 to TRBJ2-7; no definite D call. The CDR3 runs 12 residues. Trimming cost V 6 bases and J 4 bases, with 10 bases left between them. The germline V gene has CDR1 SNHLY and CDR2 FYNNEI.

This clonotype was counted ten times or more. The CDR3 protein is CSARDRGHEQYF. CDR3 in DNA: TGCAGTGCTAGAGATCGGGGACACGAGCAGTACTTC. V and J are TRBV20-1 and TRBJ2-7; D possibly uses TRBD1 or TRBD2 (5 bases each). The CDR3 sequence is 12 residues long. The V and J ends lost 0 bases and 5 bases respectively, with 8 bases between them. Germline CDR1 DFQATT, CDR2 SNEGSKA (reference sequence).

In this sample, this clonotype turned up many times. V gene TRBV6-5 combines with J gene TRBJ2-5; 8 bases are shared with TRBD2. Trimming removed 2 bases from V and 4 bases from J; junction bases left unmatched: 9. From germline, CDR1 is MNHEY and CDR2 SVGAGI. The CDR3 contains 16 residues. CDR3 sequence: CASSYQGTRALETQYF. CDR3 DNA sequence: TGTGCCAGCAGTTACCAGGGGACTAGGGCTTTAGAGACCCAGTACTTC.

This clonotype was seen repeatedly, ten times or more. The V gene is TRBV11-2, the J gene TRBJ2-7; 9 bases are shared with TRBD1. The V segment lost 6 bases and the J segment 3 bases; nucleotides outside the gene matches: 9. Germline loops: CDR1 SGHAT, CDR2 FQNNGV. The CDR3 length is 15 residues. CDR3 in amino acids: CASSFKRTGVYEQYF. The CDR3 bases are TGTGCCAGCAGTTTTAAGCGGACAGGGGTCTACGAGCAGTACTTC.

This clonotype was recorded a few times. This chain joins TRBV28 and TRBJ2-7; 7 positions match TRBD1. V gave up 6 bases and J gave up 2 bases; unmatched junction bases: 10. This CDR3 is built from 15 residues. The germline gives CDR1 MDHEN, CDR2 SYDVKM. The CDR3, as DNA: TGTGCCAGCAGACCCTCCCCGGGACAGACCTACGAGCAGTACTTC. This gives the protein CASRPSPGQTYEQYF.

Concerning this clonotype: This may arise from a read error, as a much more abundant clone is one base away. V usage is TRBV13 and J usage is TRBJ1-1, with D uncertain. V gave up 1 base and J gave up 1 base, with 7 bases separating them. The CDR3 is 14 residues long. Germline V gives CDR1 PRHDT, CDR2 FYEKMQ (reference sequence). Here the CDR3 DNA reads TGTGCCAGCAGCTTAGAGGAGGGGAACACTGAAGCTTTCTTT. Translated, it gives CASSLEEGNTEAFF.

At least ten counts were recorded for this clonotype. The chain combines TRBV12-3 or TRBV12-4 with TRBJ1-3; a possible D gene is TRBD1 (5 bases). V dropped 3 bases and J dropped 3 bases, with 15 bases sitting between them. The CDR3 extends over 16 amino acids. The CDR3 bases are TGTGCCAGCAGTTTCCAGGGACTAGACGTTGGAAACACCATATATTTT. Protein: CASSFQGLDVGNTIYF.

The chain combines TRBV7-9 with TRBJ1-3; D uncertain. This CDR3 is built from 15 residues. The germline V gene encodes CDR1 SEHNR and CDR2 FQNEAQ (reference sequence). Deletions cut 5 bases from V and 0 bases from J, with 11 bases between. The CDR3 sequence: CASSVGVHSGNTIYF. CDR3 bases: TGTGCCAGCAGCGTTGGGGTTCACTCTGGAAACACCATATATTTT.

The chain carries TRBV5-1 and TRBJ2-5; TRBD2 matches 8 bases. The CDR3 has 14 residues. Germline V gene lookup returns CDR1 SGHRS and CDR2 YFSETQ. V was clipped by 4 bases and J by 5 bases; unmatched bases: 7. The CDR3 protein is CASSVLADQETQYF. CDR3 bases: TGCGCCAGCAGCGTACTAGCGGATCAGGAGACCCAGTACTTC.